The 30 T cell receptor beta chains given below trace back to one sample, sequenced in a study of cytomegalovirus exposure and HLA in healthy donors. Method: immunoSEQ multiplex PCR; TCRdb's copy keeps in-frame clones and lacks some. Among about 74,000 clones, approximately 95% were seen once, and the ten largest hold 1.5% to 1.7%. The sequenced material came from PBMCs. These receptors came from a man between 18 and 29 years old in good health and CMV-seropositive.

V gene TRBV6-1 combines with J gene TRBJ2-1, with 12 bases identical to TRBD1. V shed 3 bases and J 9 bases; nucleotides not matched to a gene: 9. The CDR3 is 16 amino acids. The germline CDR1 and CDR2 sequences are MNHNS and SASEGT. This CDR3 reads CASSDNRDRGLVEQFF. The CDR3 nucleotides read TGTGCCAGCAGTGACAACCGGGACAGGGGGCTTGTTGAGCAGTTCTTC.

The rearrangement uses TRBV28 and TRBJ2-5, with 7 bases aligning to TRBD2. Germline V gene data show CDR1 as MDHEN and CDR2 as SYDVKM. This CDR3 has 18 residues. Trimming cost V 6 bases and J 4 bases; bases outside gene matches: 20. CDR3 region: CASRTRGGRALSGETQYF. CDR3 bases: TGTGCCAGCAGAACTCGTGGGGGGAGGGCCCTCTCCGGAGAGACCCAGTACTTC.

This clone was found a few times. The rearrangement links TRBV19 to TRBJ1-2, with TRBD1 matching 8 bases. The V gene end was trimmed by 6 bases and the J gene end by 3 bases; junction bases not matched to a gene: 0. The CDR3 is 12 amino acids. Looked up from germline, CDR1 is LNHDA and CDR2 is SQIVND (reference sequence). The CDR3 loop reads CASRTGDYGYTF. The CDR3 DNA sequence: TGTGCCAGTAGGACAGGGGACTATGGCTACACCTTC.

The table lists this clone with a count of one. The genes are TRBV5-6 and TRBJ2-5; TRBD2 matches 12 bases. V was pared by 2 bases and J by 0 bases, with 5 bases of the junction left unmatched. CDR3 size: 17 residues. Germline CDR1 reads SGHDT; CDR2 reads YYEEEE. In nucleotides, the CDR3 is TGTGCCAGCAGCTTTCTAGCGGGAGGGCCGGACCAAGAGACCCAGTACTTC. Protein sequence: CASSFLAGGPDQETQYF.

The chain is built from TRBV28 and TRBJ2-7; D unclear. Trimming removed 1 base at V and 3 bases at J, with 10 bases between. This CDR3 has 14 amino acids. From germline, CDR1 is MDHEN and CDR2 SYDVKM. The CDR3 DNA sequence: TGTGCCAGCAGTTTATTAGCTCCCAGCTACGAGCAGTACTTC. Amino acid sequence: CASSLLAPSYEQYF.

The V gene is TRBV19, the J gene TRBJ1-5; 10 positions match TRBD1. Germline V lookup: CDR1 LNHDA, CDR2 SQIVND (reference sequence). The CDR3 consists of 14 residues. Trimming took 5 bases from V and 6 from J; bases not matched to a gene: 4. CDR3 DNA sequence: TGTGCCAGTAGTTCGACAGGGGGCACTCAGCCCCAGCATTTT. Amino acid sequence: CASSSTGGTQPQHF.

A single count supports this clone. V is TRBV15 and J is TRBJ1-4; 11 bases align to TRBD1. This CDR3 comprises 16 residues. In germline, CDR1 is LNHNV, CDR2 YYDKDF (reference sequence). V trimming: 1 base; J trimming: 7 bases; junction bases outside the gene matches: 5. The CDR3 DNA follows: TGTGCCACCAGCAGAGTTTCCGGGACAGGGGGTGAAAAACTGTTTTTT. The encoded protein is CATSRVSGTGGEKLFF.

This chain links TRBV13 with TRBJ2-7; no firm D call. V lost 5 bases and J lost 5, with 13 bases in between. CDR3 length: 13 residues. CDR1 is PRHDT and CDR2 is FYEKMQ in the germline V gene (reference sequence). The CDR3, as DNA: TGTGCCAGCAGCCGGATTCTAGGAGACGAGCAGTACTTC. Translating it yields CASSRILGDEQYF.

The chain links TRBV6-1 to TRBJ2-5; 11 bases are shared with TRBD1. This CDR3 has 14 amino acids. Germline trimming cut 6 bases from V and 5 bases from J; bases unmatched to any gene: 5. Looked up from germline, CDR1 is MNHNS and CDR2 is SASEGT. CDR3 DNA sequence: TGTGCCAGCAGACGGACAGGGGGCAGCGAGACCCAGTACTTC. It translates to CASRRTGGSETQYF.

This chain connects TRBV11-2 to TRBJ2-2; no definite D call. The CDR3 length is 16 residues. The V gene's germline CDR1 is SGHAT and CDR2 FQNNGV. Trimming removed 1 base at V and 1 base at J, with 10 bases between. CDR3 DNA sequence: TGTGCCAGCAGCTTAGCCCGACGAGGGAACACCGGGGAGCTGTTTTTT. Its protein is CASSLARRGNTGELFF.

V gene TRBV7-8 combines with J gene TRBJ2-1, with TRBD2 matching 7 bases. The CDR3 has 14 amino acids. Per the germline V gene, CDR1 is SGHVS and CDR2 is FQNEAQ. Trimming at V came to 8 bases and at J to 9 bases, leaving 13 bases not matched to a gene. The CDR3 sequence: CASGRGDGNSEQFF. The CDR3 bases are TGTGCCAGCGGCCGGGGGGACGGGAACAGTGAGCAGTTCTTC.

V gene TRBV7-8 combines with J gene TRBJ2-3; 10 bases agree with TRBD2. The CDR3 spans 17 residues. V shed 4 bases, J shed 1 base, and the junction held 8 bases outside the gene matches. The V gene's germline CDR1 is SGHVS and CDR2 FQNEAQ. The CDR3 protein is CASSWAEGLAGTDTQYF. The CDR3 coding sequence is TGTGCCAGCAGCTGGGCCGAAGGACTAGCGGGCACAGATACGCAGTATTTT. Filled out from reference TRBV7-8 and TRBJ2-3, the complete variable domain reads GAGVSQSPRYKVAKRGQDVALRCDPISGHVSLFWYQQALGQGPEFLTYFQNEAQLDKSGLPSDRFFAERPEGSVSTLKIQRTQQEDSAVYLCASSWAEGLAGTDTQYFGPGTRLTVL.

V usage is TRBV6-1 and J usage is TRBJ2-3, with 13 bases fitting TRBD2. The CDR3 loop spans 15 amino acids. V lost 5 bases and J lost 5; bases outside the gene matches: 4. Germline V gives CDR1 MNHNS, CDR2 SASEGT. CDR3 sequence: CASSSLAGGGDTQYF. The CDR3, as DNA: TGTGCCAGCAGTTCACTAGCGGGAGGGGGAGATACGCAGTATTTT.

The chain uses TRBV29-1 and TRBJ2-3, with 10 bases that match TRBD2. The CDR3 spans 15 residues. Per the germline V gene, CDR1 is SQVTM and CDR2 is ANQGSEA. The V segment lost 4 bases and the J segment 6 bases; nucleotides outside the gene matches: 10. The CDR3 spells CSVVWASGRTDTQYF. The DNA of the CDR3 is TGCAGCGTTGTGTGGGCTAGCGGGAGAACGGATACGCAGTATTTT.

The chain has TRBV5-4 and TRBJ2-7; D unclear. This CDR3 spans 13 amino acids. V was clipped by 0 bases and J by 5 bases, with 9 bases between them. Germline CDR1 SGHNT, CDR2 YYREEE (reference sequence). The CDR3: CASSLDFAHEQYF. The CDR3 DNA follows: TGTGCCAGCAGCTTGGACTTCGCCCACGAGCAGTACTTC.

V gene TRBV6-5 combines with J gene TRBJ2-5, with a weak D call TRBD2 (6 bases). Deletions cut 3 bases from V and 5 bases from J, with 16 bases between. Germline CDR1 is MNHEY and CDR2 is SVGAGI. CDR3 size: 15 residues. CDR3 DNA sequence: TGTGCCAGCAGTTATTTCGGGGGAGTTCAGGAGACCCAGTACTTC. It codes for CASSYFGGVQETQYF.

The V gene is TRBV7-9, the J gene TRBJ2-7, with 11 bases that match TRBD2. There are 14 residues in the CDR3. The junction had 3 bases not matched to a gene; V was cut back by 5 bases and J by 3 bases. CDR1 and CDR2 from the germline V gene are SEHNR and FQNEAQ (reference sequence). The CDR3 sequence: CASSPGTSGYEQYF. The CDR3 DNA reads TGTGCCAGCAGCCCCGGGACTAGCGGCTACGAGCAGTACTTC.

V is TRBV9 and J is TRBJ2-1; D is uncertain. Trimming took off 5 bases at V and 0 bases at J, with 15 bases between the two ends. Per the germline V gene, CDR1 is SGDLS and CDR2 is YYNGEE. CDR3 size: 16 residues. The chain's CDR3 is CASSSFSSSSYNEQFF. CDR3 nucleotide sequence: TGTGCCAGCAGTTCTTTCTCGTCGAGCTCCTACAATGAGCAGTTCTTC.

The chain carries TRBV27 and TRBJ2-7, with TRBD2 identical over 11 bases. Germline loops: CDR1 MNHEY, CDR2 SMNVEV (reference sequence). The CDR3 consists of 14 residues. Trimming removed 6 bases from V and 5 bases from J; junction bases left unmatched: 6. CDR3: CASSTLAGVHEQYF. CDR3 nucleotides: TGTGCCAGCAGCACACTAGCGGGAGTCCACGAGCAGTACTTC.

In DNA form, the CDR3 reads TGTGCCAGAAGCTTAGAAGAGGGTTCCACTGAAGCTTTCTTT. Its protein product is CARSLEEGSTEAFF. The chain employs TRBV7-5 and TRBJ1-1. TRBV7-5 corresponds to a pseudogene. This CDR3 spans 14 amino acids.

The genes are TRBV28 and TRBJ1-5; 7 nucleotides agree with TRBD1. The CDR3 totals 17 residues. Trimming removed 5 bases from V and 2 bases from J; junction bases left unmatched: 12. Germline-derived CDR1 and CDR2 are MDHEN and SYDVKM. CDR3 in amino acids: CASSPPTGVVRNQPQHF. The CDR3 DNA follows: TGTGCCAGCAGTCCTCCCACAGGGGTTGTGCGCAATCAGCCCCAGCATTTT. Together with reference TRBV28 and TRBJ1-5, the CDR3 gives the full variable domain: DVKVTQSSRYLVKRTGEKVFLECVQDMDHENMFWYRQDPGLGLRLIYFSYDVKMKEKGDIPEGYSVSREKKERFSLILESASTNQTSMYLCASSPPTGVVRNQPQHFGDGTRLSIL.

The V and J genes are TRBV6-1 and TRBJ1-2; 7 nucleotides line up with TRBD1. CDR1 is MNHNS, CDR2 SASEGT, per germline. Trimming cost V 7 bases and J 5 bases; bases outside gene matches: 4. The CDR3 length is 12 residues. In DNA form, the CDR3 reads TGTGCCAGCACACAGGGGAAGTATGGCTACACCTTC. It yields the protein CASTQGKYGYTF.

Written as DNA, the CDR3 is TGTGCCAGCATCGCCACCCTCCGGGAGTTGAGGACCGGGGAGCTGTTTTTT. It translates to CASIATLRELRTGELFF. This chain connects TRBV2 to TRBJ2-2, with D possibly being TRBD2 (6 bases). CDR3 length equals 17 residues. Germline CDR1 reads SNHLY; CDR2 reads FYNNEI. V was trimmed by 7 bases and J by 5 bases, leaving 23 bases between them.

A remark on this clone: In the same sample, other DNA sequences code for this CDR3. The chain joins TRBV28 to TRBJ1-3; 8 bases align to TRBD1. The CDR3 totals 15 residues. Per the germline V gene, CDR1 is MDHEN and CDR2 is SYDVKM. J was trimmed by 2 bases and V by 3 bases; bases with no gene match: 3. The chain's CDR3 is CASSLDRVTGNTIYF. The CDR3 bases are TGTGCCAGCAGTTTGGACAGGGTAACTGGAAACACCATATATTTT.

The chain recombines TRBV27 with TRBJ2-1, with 7 bases identical to TRBD2. The ends lost 4 bases at V and 7 bases at J; junction bases unmatched: 4. CDR1 and CDR2 from the germline V gene are MNHEY and SMNVEV (reference sequence). This CDR3 is built from 13 residues. The CDR3 region has the DNA TGTGCCAGCAGTTCTCCCGGGGGGAATGAGCAGTTCTTC. Translated: CASSSPGGNEQFF.

CDR3 DNA: TGTGCCAGCAGCGCCCGCGAGGGGGGGATGTTCTTC. This gives the protein CASSAREGGMFF. This chain connects TRBV9 to TRBJ2-1, with a weak D call TRBD2 (7 bases). This CDR3 is built from 12 residues. Germline V gene lookup returns CDR1 SGDLS and CDR2 YYNGEE. V was pared by 3 bases and J by 15 bases, with 16 bases between.

CDR3 nucleotides: TGTGCCAGCAGCACAGACAGAGCCAATCAGCCCCAGCATTTT. Translated, it gives CASSTDRANQPQHF. The rearrangement links TRBV27 to TRBJ1-5, with a weak D call TRBD1 (5 bases). Trimming cost V 6 bases and J 3 bases, with 12 bases left between them. Per the germline V gene, CDR1 is MNHEY and CDR2 is SMNVEV (reference sequence). This CDR3 has 14 amino acids.

The V gene is TRBV5-4, the J gene TRBJ2-6; the D gene is possibly TRBD2 (5 bases). Trimming took off 0 bases at V and 0 bases at J, with 19 bases between the two ends. Germline lookup yields CDR1 SGHNT and CDR2 YYREEE (reference sequence). CDR3 length: 20 amino acids. CDR3 region: CASSLAPRRLPLSGANVLTF. In nucleotides, the CDR3 is TGTGCCAGCAGCTTGGCCCCAAGGAGGCTCCCCCTCTCTGGGGCCAACGTCCTGACTTTC.

The rearrangement joins TRBV28 to TRBJ2-5; 8 bases match TRBD1. V lost 8 bases, J lost 4 bases, and 15 bases stayed unmatched. The CDR3 runs to 16 residues. Germline CDR1 and CDR2: MDHEN and SYDVKM. The CDR3 DNA sequence: TGTGCCAGCGGCCCATACGGACAGGGTTCGGCAGAGACCCAGTACTTC. Translated: CASGPYGQGSAETQYF.

The V gene is TRBV9, the J gene TRBJ2-3; possible D gene TRBD2, 6 bases. The germline V and J ends were trimmed by 0 bases and 6 bases, with 17 bases remaining between them. Germline CDR1 reads SGDLS; CDR2 reads YYNGEE. The CDR3 contains 16 residues. This CDR3 is CASSVAGSGPHDTQYF. The CDR3 coding sequence is TGTGCCAGCAGCGTAGCTGGTAGCGGCCCCCACGATACGCAGTATTTT.